Listed below are T cell receptor beta chains from one sample, sequenced in a study of identical twins. TCRdb re-called the 5' RACE reads through MiXCR, storing one row per CDR3 protein. The sample carries under 900,000 distinct CDR3 sequences, around a sixth recorded once. These data were also reused for a study on T cells expressing NK-cell markers.

Sequenced sample: PBMCs. Source of these receptors: a woman between 18 and 30 years old in good health. Both conserved end residues are part of each CDR3.

>TRBV4-3|TRBJ2-5
CASSRRPVGSETQYF
>TRBV5-5|TRBJ2-5
CASSFARGETQYF
>TRBV7-6|TRBJ2-1
CASSLAGGVYNEQFF
>TRBV12-3/TRBV12-4|TRBJ1-2
CASSLQVLGGYTF
>TRBV7-9|TRBJ2-7
CASSSREASSYEQYF
>TRBV6-1|TRBJ2-7
CASSSYGGGSYEQYF
>TRBV5-1|TRBJ2-4
CASSADSTSAIQYF
>TRBV5-1|TRBJ2-2
CASSRSGDTGELFF
>TRBV12-3/TRBV12-4|TRBJ1-6
CASSSDESLFHF
>TRBV27|TRBJ2-3
CASSISTFGVHGARTYTQYF
>TRBV6-2/TRBV6-3|TRBJ2-1
CASSPRTYEQFF
>TRBV18|TRBJ2-7
CASSLYRDRLYEQYF
>TRBV5-1|TRBJ2-7
CASSLHGDEQYF
>TRBV12-3/TRBV12-4|TRBJ2-2
CASSYRTVTRGTGELFF
>TRBV7-6|TRBJ2-5
CASSPLGGGETQYF
>TRBV21-1|TRBJ2-1
CASSTTDLAGEGLHNEQFF
>TRBV6-5|TRBJ2-1
CASSYGTDNEQFF
>TRBV20-1|TRBJ2-3
CSVGGLLPDTQYF
>TRBV27|TRBJ2-1
CASREGQVFNEQFF
>TRBV20-1|TRBJ2-1
CSGRDLAQVGTYNEQFF
>TRBV7-2|TRBJ1-2
CASSATGQGGGYTF
>TRBV6-5|TRBJ1-2
CASSYGDRFYGYTF
>TRBV20-1|TRBJ1-1
CSARDPGPGGTRTEAFF
>TRBV11-2|TRBJ2-1
CASSFGLAGGYEQFF
>TRBV6-2/TRBV6-3|TRBJ2-4
CASSWLQGAKNIQYF
>TRBV3-1|TRBJ2-1
CASSLDPGLTYNEQFF
>TRBV6-1|TRBJ2-7
CASTGTREYF
>TRBV20-1|TRBJ2-7
CSARASDYYEQYF